This T cell receptor (beta chain) was documented in a study of shared clonotypes between healthy human individuals. Study-wide results and limits: Around 5% of naive CD4 clonotypes were common to a handful of donors. Across subsets, estimated richness was generally greater for naive than for memory populations. Among donors, sharing of clonotypes was expected to be affected by sequencing depth. Non-shared clonotypes had lower generation probabilities than clonotypes shared by all four sorted-subset donors.

On this clone itself: Its specificity is not known. Compared with germline, one end of the junction differs, possibly owing to a read error.

The data were produced by immunoSEQ multiplex PCR, yet TCRdb's version contains in-frame clones alone and is incomplete. Among 2 million to 2.5 million clones listed, 93% were seen once. The CDR3 consists of 13 residues. CDR1 LNHNV and CDR2 YYDKDF come from the germline V gene (reference sequence). The sequence was obtained from a young man in good health. Some clones in this sample may be carry-over from other donors' samples. Material for sequencing was naive CD4+ T cells from PBMCs. Subset: CD45RA+ positively selected. The chain carries TRBV15 and TRBJ2-7; D unresolved. CDR3 region: CATSRETIGNPLF. The CDR3 DNA is TGTGCCACCAGCAGAGAAACGATTGGGAATCCCCTCTTC. The full variable domain, its missing parts supplied by reference TRBV15 and TRBJ2-7, is DAMVIQNPRYQVTQFGKPVTLSCSQTLNHNVMYWYQQKSSQAPKLLFHYYDKDFNNEADTPDNFQSRRPNTSFCFLDIRSPGLGDTAMYLCATSRETIGNPLFGPGTRLTVT.